These T cell receptor beta chains were read from a single sample in a study of response to subunit inactivated influenza vaccine. TCRdb passed the RT-PCR reads through MiXCR, listing each CDR3 protein once. This table holds 500,000 to 600,000 distinct CDR3 sequences, over 10% found once. This specimen was PBMCs from blood, taken about 40 days after vaccination. These TCRs come from a middle-aged man who received an inactivated influenza vaccine. The CDR3 runs from the conserved cysteine through the conserved F or W. The order of the fields is J gene, D gene, CDR3 length, clone size, V gene, CDR3 protein, CDR3 DNA. D genes are given only for firm matches. Only some rows state a clone size, as once, few, many or a class for expanded clones.

J gene: TRBJ2-1; D gene: NA; CDR3 length: 11; clone size: NA; V gene: TRBV4-1; CDR3 protein: CASSQFTEQFF; CDR3 DNA: TGCGCCAGCAGCCAATTCACTGAGCAGTTCTTC
J gene: TRBJ2-3; D gene: NA; CDR3 length: 10; clone size: many; V gene: TRBV29-1; CDR3 protein: CSVEADTQYF; CDR3 DNA: TGCAGCGTTGAGGCAGATACGCAGTATTTT
J gene: TRBJ1-2; D gene: TRBD1; CDR3 length: 16; clone size: NA; V gene: TRBV5-1; CDR3 protein: CASSYRQGGANYGYTF; CDR3 DNA: TGCGCCAGCAGCTACCGACAGGGAGGGGCTAACTATGGCTACACCTTC
J gene: TRBJ1-5; D gene: TRBD1; CDR3 length: 19; clone size: few; V gene: TRBV5-1; CDR3 protein: CASSLLTGSSEVGNQPQHF; CDR3 DNA: TGCGCCAGCAGCCTCCTGACAGGGAGTTCCGAAGTAGGCAATCAGCCCCAGCATTTT
J gene: TRBJ2-3; D gene: NA; CDR3 length: 14; clone size: few; V gene: TRBV7-2; CDR3 protein: CASSLQVSTDTQYF; CDR3 DNA: TGTGCCAGCAGCTTGCAAGTAAGCACAGATACGCAGTATTTT
J gene: TRBJ2-2; D gene: NA; CDR3 length: 16; clone size: NA; V gene: TRBV7-2; CDR3 protein: CASSFRVIANTGELFF; CDR3 DNA: TGTGCCAGCAGCTTTCGGGTAATCGCGAACACCGGGGAGCTGTTTTTT
J gene: TRBJ2-2; D gene: NA; CDR3 length: 15; clone size: NA; V gene: TRBV20-1; CDR3 protein: CSARPRRGNTGELFF; CDR3 DNA: TGCAGTGCTAGACCCCGAAGGGGGAACACCGGGGAGCTGTTTTTT
J gene: TRBJ1-2; D gene: TRBD1; CDR3 length: 14; clone size: NA; V gene: TRBV30; CDR3 protein: CAYSRDRENYGYTF; CDR3 DNA: TGTGCCTACTCAAGGGACAGGGAGAACTATGGCTACACCTTC
J gene: TRBJ1-6; D gene: NA; CDR3 length: 14; clone size: few; V gene: TRBV12-3/TRBV12-4; CDR3 protein: CASSQASGNSPLHF; CDR3 DNA: TGTGCCAGCAGTCAGGCCTCCGGGAATTCACCCCTCCACTTT
J gene: TRBJ2-7; D gene: NA; CDR3 length: 14; clone size: NA; V gene: TRBV15; CDR3 protein: CATSPSRSPYEQYF; CDR3 DNA: TGTGCCACCAGCCCCTCCCGCTCCCCCTACGAGCAGTACTTC
J gene: TRBJ2-3; D gene: TRBD2; CDR3 length: 13; clone size: NA; V gene: TRBV29-1; CDR3 protein: CSVDRDYTDTQYF; CDR3 DNA: TGCAGCGTTGATCGGGACTATACAGATACGCAGTATTTT
J gene: TRBJ2-4; D gene: TRBD2; CDR3 length: 16; clone size: few; V gene: TRBV6-1; CDR3 protein: CASSQGLAVAKNIQYF; CDR3 DNA: TGTGCCAGCAGTCAAGGACTAGCGGTAGCCAAAAACATTCAGTACTTC
J gene: TRBJ2-7; D gene: TRBD2; CDR3 length: 15; clone size: few; V gene: TRBV5-6; CDR3 protein: CASQALAGFTYEQYF; CDR3 DNA: TGTGCCAGCCAAGCTCTAGCGGGTTTTACCTACGAGCAGTACTTC
J gene: TRBJ1-3; D gene: TRBD1; CDR3 length: 18; clone size: few; V gene: TRBV3-1; CDR3 protein: CASSQSLPGTGAGNTIYF; CDR3 DNA: TGTGCCAGCAGCCAAAGCCTTCCCGGGACAGGGGCTGGAAACACCATATATTTT
J gene: TRBJ2-3; D gene: TRBD1; CDR3 length: 13; clone size: few; V gene: TRBV11-2; CDR3 protein: CASSFEGAHGQYF; CDR3 DNA: TGTGCCAGCAGCTTCGAGGGGGCGCACGGGCAGTATTTT
J gene: TRBJ2-1; D gene: TRBD2; CDR3 length: 16; clone size: few; V gene: TRBV2; CDR3 protein: CASSALLAGVNNEQFF; CDR3 DNA: TGTGCCAGCAGTGCCTTACTAGCGGGGGTTAACAATGAGCAGTTCTTC
J gene: TRBJ2-7; D gene: NA; CDR3 length: 11; clone size: many; V gene: TRBV29-1; CDR3 protein: CSVEMGVEQYF; CDR3 DNA: TGCAGCGTTGAAATGGGTGTTGAGCAGTACTTC
J gene: TRBJ2-1; D gene: NA; CDR3 length: 12; clone size: many; V gene: TRBV20-1; CDR3 protein: CKIKGGLLEQFF; CDR3 DNA: TGCAAGATAAAGGGGGGTCTCCTAGAGCAGTTCTTC
J gene: TRBJ2-7; D gene: NA; CDR3 length: 13; clone size: NA; V gene: TRBV11-2; CDR3 protein: CASSLVRFYEQYF; CDR3 DNA: TGTGCCAGCAGCTTAGTTCGGTTCTACGAGCAGTACTTC
J gene: TRBJ2-3; D gene: NA; CDR3 length: 14; clone size: NA; V gene: TRBV20-1; CDR3 protein: CSARRGGGRDTQYF; CDR3 DNA: TGCAGTGCTAGACGCGGCGGGGGCCGGGATACGCAGTATTTT
J gene: TRBJ2-1; D gene: NA; CDR3 length: 15; clone size: NA; V gene: TRBV6-5; CDR3 protein: CASSYSQGVPSGQFF; CDR3 DNA: TGTGCCAGCAGTTACTCACAGGGTGTACCTTCGGGGCAGTTCTTC
J gene: TRBJ1-1; D gene: TRBD1; CDR3 length: 15; clone size: NA; V gene: TRBV4-1; CDR3 protein: CASRPGTGADTEAFF; CDR3 DNA: TGCGCCAGCAGACCCGGGACAGGGGCGGACACTGAAGCTTTCTTT
J gene: TRBJ1-2; D gene: NA; CDR3 length: 15; clone size: NA; V gene: TRBV12-3/TRBV12-4; CDR3 protein: CASSTKLMGNYGYTF; CDR3 DNA: TGTGCCAGCAGCACTAAGTTAATGGGAAACTATGGCTACACCTTC
J gene: TRBJ1-2; D gene: NA; CDR3 length: 13; clone size: few; V gene: TRBV5-1; CDR3 protein: CASSPGLGYGYTF; CDR3 DNA: TGCGCCAGCAGCCCAGGCTTGGGCTATGGCTACACCTTC
J gene: TRBJ1-2; D gene: TRBD1; CDR3 length: 14; clone size: few; V gene: TRBV20-1; CDR3 protein: CSAGRQGMGYGYTF; CDR3 DNA: TGCAGTGCTGGCAGACAGGGAATGGGCTATGGCTACACCTTC
J gene: TRBJ2-5; D gene: NA; CDR3 length: 12; clone size: few; V gene: TRBV7-9; CDR3 protein: CASSFYGETQYF; CDR3 DNA: TGTGCCAGCAGCTTCTATGGGGAGACCCAGTACTTC
J gene: TRBJ2-5; D gene: NA; CDR3 length: 15; clone size: many; V gene: TRBV14; CDR3 protein: CASSYRTGNGVTQYF; CDR3 DNA: TGTGCCAGCAGCTACCGGACGGGGAACGGGGTGACCCAGTACTTC
J gene: TRBJ2-7; D gene: TRBD2; CDR3 length: 12; clone size: few; V gene: TRBV29-1; CDR3 protein: CSVRTSGYEQYF; CDR3 DNA: TGCAGCGTTAGGACTAGCGGATACGAGCAGTACTTC
J gene: TRBJ1-5; D gene: TRBD1; CDR3 length: 15; clone size: once; V gene: TRBV6-1; CDR3 protein: CASKRQGAGNQPQPF; CDR3 DNA: TGTGCCAGCAAACGACAGGGGGCCGGCAATCAGCCCCAGCCTTTT
J gene: TRBJ1-2; D gene: TRBD1; CDR3 length: 14; clone size: few; V gene: TRBV7-9; CDR3 protein: CASSIPGQGNGYTF; CDR3 DNA: TGTGCCAGCAGCATCCCGGGACAGGGAAATGGCTACACCTTC
J gene: TRBJ2-5; D gene: TRBD2; CDR3 length: 14; clone size: NA; V gene: TRBV7-2; CDR3 protein: CASSQAGGGETQYF; CDR3 DNA: TGTGCCAGCAGCCAGGCGGGAGGGGGCGAGACCCAGTACTTC
J gene: TRBJ2-7; D gene: NA; CDR3 length: 16; clone size: many; V gene: TRBV7-9; CDR3 protein: CASSSLRDTSSYEQYF; CDR3 DNA: TGTGCCAGCAGCTCCCTCCGGGACACTAGCTCCTACGAGCAGTACTTC
J gene: TRBJ2-7; D gene: NA; CDR3 length: 12; clone size: many; V gene: TRBV14; CDR3 protein: CASSQGFYEQYF; CDR3 DNA: TGTGCCAGCAGCCAGGGGTTCTACGAGCAGTACTTC
J gene: TRBJ2-7; D gene: TRBD1; CDR3 length: 18; clone size: NA; V gene: TRBV11-2; CDR3 protein: CASSPRGPGQGPYYEQYF; CDR3 DNA: TGTGCCAGCAGCCCCCGAGGTCCGGGACAGGGTCCCTACTACGAGCAGTACTTC
J gene: TRBJ2-5; D gene: NA; CDR3 length: 15; clone size: many; V gene: TRBV7-2; CDR3 protein: CASSLGASWGETQYF; CDR3 DNA: TGTGCCAGCAGCTTAGGGGCCTCGTGGGGGGAGACCCAGTACTTC
J gene: TRBJ2-1; D gene: NA; CDR3 length: 11; clone size: NA; V gene: TRBV28; CDR3 protein: CASRGDREQFF; CDR3 DNA: TGTGCCAGCCGAGGAGATCGTGAGCAGTTCTTC
J gene: TRBJ2-5; D gene: NA; CDR3 length: 13; clone size: few; V gene: TRBV20-1; CDR3 protein: CSARVGLTETQYF; CDR3 DNA: TGCAGTGCTAGAGTCGGGTTAACAGAGACCCAGTACTTC
J gene: TRBJ2-3; D gene: NA; CDR3 length: 15; clone size: few; V gene: TRBV25-1; CDR3 protein: CASAEAAGGTDTQYF; CDR3 DNA: TGTGCCAGCGCAGAAGCAGCGGGTGGCACAGATACGCAGTATTTT
J gene: TRBJ1-5; D gene: NA; CDR3 length: 13; clone size: many; V gene: TRBV12-3/TRBV12-4; CDR3 protein: CASSGQFNQPQHF; CDR3 DNA: TGTGCCAGCAGCGGACAGTTTAACCAGCCCCAGCATTTT
J gene: TRBJ1-1; D gene: NA; CDR3 length: 13; clone size: few; V gene: TRBV18; CDR3 protein: CASSPRPGTEAFF; CDR3 DNA: TGTGCCAGCTCACCCCGACCAGGGACTGAAGCTTTCTTT
J gene: TRBJ1-1; D gene: TRBD1; CDR3 length: 13; clone size: NA; V gene: TRBV12-3/TRBV12-4; CDR3 protein: CASWGQWYTEAFF; CDR3 DNA: TGTGCCAGCTGGGGACAGTGGTACACTGAAGCTTTCTTT
J gene: TRBJ2-5; D gene: NA; CDR3 length: 14; clone size: many; V gene: TRBV25-1; CDR3 protein: CASSEEYSQETQYF; CDR3 DNA: TGTGCCAGCAGTGAAGAGTACAGCCAAGAGACCCAGTACTTC
J gene: TRBJ2-2; D gene: NA; CDR3 length: 14; clone size: few; V gene: TRBV6-5; CDR3 protein: CASSYPTRNGELFF; CDR3 DNA: TGTGCCAGCAGTTACCCGACGAGGAACGGGGAGCTGTTTTTT
J gene: TRBJ2-5; D gene: TRBD2; CDR3 length: 15; clone size: few; V gene: TRBV12-3/TRBV12-4; CDR3 protein: CASRKAGGSQETQYF; CDR3 DNA: TGTGCCAGCAGAAAAGCGGGGGGGAGCCAAGAGACCCAGTACTTC
J gene: TRBJ2-7; D gene: NA; CDR3 length: 15; clone size: NA; V gene: TRBV4-1; CDR3 protein: CASSPESGHYYEQYF; CDR3 DNA: TGCGCCAGCAGCCCCGAGTCGGGACATTACTACGAGCAGTACTTC
J gene: TRBJ2-7; D gene: TRBD1; CDR3 length: 15; clone size: once; V gene: TRBV9; CDR3 protein: CASSGAGGTRYEQYF; CDR3 DNA: TGTGCCAGCAGCGGAGCAGGGGGCACAAGATACGAGCAGTACTTC
J gene: TRBJ1-5; D gene: TRBD1; CDR3 length: 18; clone size: NA; V gene: TRBV4-2; CDR3 protein: CASSQEGWQGDGNQPQHF; CDR3 DNA: TGTGCCAGCAGCCAAGAAGGGTGGCAGGGGGATGGCAATCAGCCCCAGCATTTT
J gene: TRBJ2-7; D gene: NA; CDR3 length: 15; clone size: NA; V gene: TRBV10-3; CDR3 protein: CATSHGSSVIYEQYF; CDR3 DNA: TGTGCCACCAGTCACGGTTCTAGCGTTATCTACGAGCAGTACTTC
J gene: TRBJ2-7; D gene: NA; CDR3 length: 13; clone size: NA; V gene: TRBV4-3; CDR3 protein: CASSQELSYEQYF; CDR3 DNA: TGCGCCAGCAGCCAAGAACTCTCCTACGAGCAGTACTTC
J gene: TRBJ1-1; D gene: NA; CDR3 length: 14; clone size: NA; V gene: TRBV4-2; CDR3 protein: CASSQPDSYTEAFF; CDR3 DNA: TGTGCCAGCAGCCAGCCGGACAGCTACACTGAAGCTTTCTTT
J gene: TRBJ1-4; D gene: NA; CDR3 length: 13; clone size: few; V gene: TRBV5-1; CDR3 protein: CASSWDGPEKLFF; CDR3 DNA: TGCGCCAGCAGCTGGGACGGACCCGAAAAACTGTTTTTT
J gene: TRBJ2-7; D gene: NA; CDR3 length: 14; clone size: many; V gene: TRBV4-3; CDR3 protein: CASSQTTEMYEQYF; CDR3 DNA: TGCGCCAGCAGCCAAACGACAGAAATGTACGAGCAGTACTTC
J gene: TRBJ1-6; D gene: NA; CDR3 length: 16; clone size: few; V gene: TRBV6-1; CDR3 protein: CASSRRPSTKNSPLHF; CDR3 DNA: TGTGCCAGCAGTCGCAGACCCTCGACAAAAAATTCACCCCTCCACTTT
J gene: TRBJ1-1; D gene: TRBD1; CDR3 length: 16; clone size: NA; V gene: TRBV4-3; CDR3 protein: CASSPEVGQGYTEAFF; CDR3 DNA: TGCGCCAGCAGCCCGGAGGTCGGACAGGGATATACTGAAGCTTTCTTT
J gene: TRBJ2-7; D gene: TRBD2; CDR3 length: 14; clone size: few; V gene: TRBV12-3/TRBV12-4; CDR3 protein: CASSPGLAGAEQYF; CDR3 DNA: TGTGCCAGCAGTCCGGGACTAGCGGGAGCCGAGCAGTACTTC
J gene: TRBJ2-6; D gene: NA; CDR3 length: 15; clone size: NA; V gene: TRBV5-5; CDR3 protein: CASSNEPTGANVLTF; CDR3 DNA: TGTGCCAGCAGCAATGAACCTACTGGGGCCAACGTCCTGACTTTC
J gene: TRBJ2-5; D gene: TRBD1; CDR3 length: 15; clone size: NA; V gene: TRBV6-2/TRBV6-3; CDR3 protein: CASSYWTGTGETQYF; CDR3 DNA: TGTGCCAGCAGTTATTGGACAGGGACGGGAGAGACCCAGTACTTC
J gene: TRBJ2-5; D gene: NA; CDR3 length: 11; clone size: many; V gene: TRBV20-1; CDR3 protein: CSASSLETQYF; CDR3 DNA: TGCAGTGCCTCCAGTTTGGAGACCCAGTACTTC
J gene: TRBJ2-7; D gene: TRBD1; CDR3 length: 14; clone size: NA; V gene: TRBV6-1; CDR3 protein: CASSLRTGSVEQYF; CDR3 DNA: TGTGCCAGCAGTCTAAGGACAGGCTCCGTCGAGCAGTACTTC